The 9 T cell receptor beta chains below were found in one sample sequenced in a study of TIL therapy for anti-PD-1-resistant metastatic lung cancer. The immunoSEQ assay was v3. The repertoire was sequenced with immunoSEQ multiplex PCR; TCRdb's copy has only in-frame clones and lacks some. The data show 7,600 or so clones, with over 55% seen just once and around 8% held by the top ten. Time point: pre-treatment sample, taken before nivolumab and TIL therapy. Most excised metastases sampled were pleural nodules or supraclavicular lymph nodes. The source material was tumor tissue, sampled at baseline. The source is a person between 25 and 80 years old with non-small cell lung cancer.

This clone came up once. J is TRBJ2-3 and V is TRBV2, with D maybe TRBD1 (5 bases). The V gene lost 4 bases and the J gene lost 8 bases, with 10 bases spanning the gap. The CDR3 spans 12 residues. The V gene's germline CDR1 is SNHLY and CDR2 FYNNEI. This CDR3 reads CASSGTFGTQYF. The CDR3 DNA follows: TGTGCCAGCAGTGGGACATTCGGTACGCAGTATTTT.

CDR3 region: CASSLGAGLNSPLHF. CDR3 sequence (DNA): TGTGCCAGCAGCTTGGGGGCAGGCCTGAATTCACCCCTCCACTTT. The chain couples TRBV5-4 to TRBJ1-6; no reliable D call. Deletions cut 0 bases from V and 7 bases from J, with 11 bases between. The CDR3 extends over 15 amino acids. Germline assignment: CDR1 SGHNT and CDR2 YYREEE (reference sequence).

CDR3 in amino acids: CASSLVWPGELFF. CDR3 DNA: TGCGCCAGCAGCTTGGTTTGGCCCGGGGAGCTGTTTTTT. The chain employs TRBV5-1 and TRBJ2-2, with D unclear. Germline CDR1 reads SGHRS; CDR2 reads YFSETQ. This CDR3 is built from 13 residues. V was shortened by 0 bases and J by 6 bases, with 6 bases between the two germline ends.

A few counts support this clone. V usage is TRBV18 and J usage is TRBJ2-3; 8 nucleotides align to TRBD1. The germline V gene has CDR1 KGHSH and CDR2 LQKENI. Trimming removed 5 bases from V and 1 base from J; junction bases left unmatched: 5. CDR3 length: 15 residues. In DNA form, the CDR3 reads TGTGCCAGCTCAGCCACAGGGGGAGGCACAGATACGCAGTATTTT. Protein sequence: CASSATGGGTDTQYF.

This clone was picked up one time. The chain employs TRBV28 and TRBJ1-4; unclear D gene. V was shortened by 3 bases and J by 7 bases, with 6 bases between the two germline ends. Germline-derived CDR1 and CDR2 are MDHEN and SYDVKM. The length of the CDR3 is 12 residues. The CDR3 loop reads CASSLRSEKLFF. CDR3 DNA sequence: TGTGCCAGCAGTTTGAGGAGTGAAAAACTGTTTTTT. The whole variable domain, filled in from reference TRBV28 and TRBJ1-4, reads DVKVTQSSRYLVKRTGEKVFLECVQDMDHENMFWYRQDPGLGLRLIYFSYDVKMKEKGDIPEGYSVSREKKERFSLILESASTNQTSMYLCASSLRSEKLFFGSGTQLSVL.

The V and J genes are TRBV5-6 and TRBJ1-6; D remains unclear. Trimming took off 2 bases at V and 10 bases at J, with 10 bases between the two ends. CDR1 is SGHDT, CDR2 YYEEEE, per germline. The CDR3 spans 13 residues. The CDR3 DNA is TGTGCCAGCAGCTTCGGACTCGCATCACCCCTCCACTTT. It yields the protein CASSFGLASPLHF. Complete variable domain (other parts from reference TRBV5-6 and TRBJ1-6): DAGVTQSPTHLIKTRGQQVTLRCSPKSGHDTVSWYQQALGQGPQFIFQYYEEEERQRGNFPDRFSGHQFPNYSSELNVNALLLGDSALYLCASSFGLASPLHFGNGTRLTVT.

This clone was recorded once. The rearrangement uses TRBV5-6 and TRBJ1-1; D not resolved. V lost 4 bases, J lost 2 bases, and 18 bases lay in between. The CDR3 consists of 16 residues. Germline CDR1 is SGHDT and CDR2 is YYEEEE. The CDR3 loop is CASSPGRMSLNTEAFF. The CDR3 bases are TGTGCCAGCAGCCCGGGAAGAATGAGCCTAAACACTGAAGCTTTCTTT.

The CDR3 coding sequence is TGTGCCAGCAGCTTCACAGGGTCGTATCAGCCCCAGCATTTT. Translation gives CASSFTGSYQPQHF. The chain combines TRBV5-6 with TRBJ1-5, with a possible D match to TRBD1 (6 bases). The CDR3 runs 14 residues. Deletions cut 2 bases from V and 5 bases from J, with 11 bases between. Germline CDR1 and CDR2: SGHDT and YYEEEE.

This clone turned up a few times. J is TRBJ2-3 and V is TRBV7-2; 8 bases are shared with TRBD1. The CDR3 length is 13 residues. After removal of 8 bases from V and 4 bases from J, the junction contained 5 bases not matched to a gene. Germline values: CDR1 SGHTA, CDR2 FQGNSA. The CDR3 DNA sequence: TGTGCCAGCGCCAGGGGGCTGTCAGATACGCAGTATTTT. Translating gives CASARGLSDTQYF.